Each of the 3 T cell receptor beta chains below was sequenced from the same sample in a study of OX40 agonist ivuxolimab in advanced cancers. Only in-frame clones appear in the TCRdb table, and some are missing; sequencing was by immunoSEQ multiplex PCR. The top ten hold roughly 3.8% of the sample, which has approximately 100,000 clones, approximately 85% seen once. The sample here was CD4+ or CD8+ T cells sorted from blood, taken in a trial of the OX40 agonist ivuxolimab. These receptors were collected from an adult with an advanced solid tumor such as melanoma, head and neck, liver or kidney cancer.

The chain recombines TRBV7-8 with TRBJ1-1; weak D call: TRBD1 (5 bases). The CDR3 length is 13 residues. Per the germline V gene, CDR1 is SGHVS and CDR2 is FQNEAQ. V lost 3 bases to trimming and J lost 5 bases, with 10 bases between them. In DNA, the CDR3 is TGTGCCAGCAGCTTGTCGGGGGTTACTGAAGCTTTCTTT. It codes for CASSLSGVTEAFF.

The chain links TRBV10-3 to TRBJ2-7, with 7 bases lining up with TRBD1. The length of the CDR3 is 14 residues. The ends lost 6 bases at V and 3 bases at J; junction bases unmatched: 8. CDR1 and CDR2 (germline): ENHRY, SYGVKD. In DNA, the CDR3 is TGTGCCATCAGCATACTCGGGACAGTCTACGAGCAGTACTTC. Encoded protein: CAISILGTVYEQYF.

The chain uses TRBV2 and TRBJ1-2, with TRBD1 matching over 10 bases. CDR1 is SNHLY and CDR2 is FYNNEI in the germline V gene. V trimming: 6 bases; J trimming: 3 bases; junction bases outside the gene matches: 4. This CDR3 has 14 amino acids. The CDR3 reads CASRDRGGDYGYTF. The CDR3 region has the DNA TGTGCCAGCAGGGACAGGGGGGGAGACTATGGCTACACCTTC.